The 19 T cell receptor beta chains presented below share a single source sample, sequenced in a study of cytomegalovirus exposure and HLA in healthy donors. 60 Vbeta and 13 Jbeta primers were used in PCR. TCRdb keeps only in-frame clones here, not all; method: immunoSEQ multiplex PCR. The table has some 160,000 clones, roughly 80% seen once; the top ten hold approximately 4.2%. Sequencing input: PBMCs. These receptor sequences come from a woman aged 40 to 49 in good health and CMV-seropositive.

The chain combines TRBV7-8 with TRBJ1-4, with 8 bases matching TRBD1. V lost 5 bases, J lost 5 bases, and 10 bases stayed unmatched. CDR1 is SGHVS, CDR2 FQNEAQ, per germline. CDR3 length equals 16 residues. The CDR3 is CASSISTGASNEKLFF. In DNA, the CDR3 is TGTGCCAGCAGCATCTCGACAGGGGCCTCAAATGAAAAACTGTTTTTT.

The V gene is TRBV21-1, the J gene TRBJ2-7; the DNA was not compared with TRBD1, the D call given in the table. TRBV21-1 is listed as a pseudogene. The CDR3 runs 15 residues. The CDR3 here is CASSQTTGKKYEQYF. Here the CDR3 DNA reads TGTGCCAGCAGCCAAACGACAGGGAAGAAATACGAGCAGTACTTC.

V is TRBV28 and J is TRBJ2-7; weak D call: TRBD2 (6 bases). CDR1 MDHEN and CDR2 SYDVKM come from the germline V gene. Trimming pared 3 bases from V and 0 bases from J, leaving 12 bases between. The CDR3 covers 15 residues. Written as DNA, the CDR3 is TGTGCCAGCAGTTTTGGTCCAGCGGGCTCCTACGAGCAGTACTTC. This sequence encodes CASSFGPAGSYEQYF.

The chain is built from TRBV18 and TRBJ2-1, with TRBD2 identical over 9 bases. With 3 bases clipped from V and 7 bases from J, the junction kept 7 bases outside the gene matches. CDR1 is KGHSH and CDR2 is LQKENI in the germline V gene. The CDR3 contains 15 residues. Here the CDR3 reads CASSPTSGGQNEQFF. In nucleotides, the CDR3 is TGTGCCAGCTCACCGACCAGCGGGGGGCAGAATGAGCAGTTCTTC.

The chain uses TRBV21-1 and TRBJ2-4; the table's D call of TRBD1 was not tested on the DNA. TRBV21-1 is assigned pseudogene status. The CDR3 has 16 amino acids. CDR3 DNA: TGTGCCAGCAGCACTTCAGGCGATAGAGCCAAAAACATTCAGTACTTC. Its protein product is CASSTSGDRAKNIQYF.

The chain couples TRBV18 to TRBJ1-3; 7 bases align to TRBD1. The CDR3 extends over 14 amino acids. Unmatched junction bases numbered 1, after V lost 2 bases and J lost 3 bases. CDR1 is KGHSH and CDR2 is LQKENI in the germline V gene. CDR3 region: CASSPTGVGNTIYF. The CDR3 DNA follows: TGTGCCAGCTCACCAACAGGGGTTGGAAACACCATATATTTT.

V and J are TRBV2 and TRBJ2-7, with TRBD1 identical over 9 bases. The CDR3 length is 14 residues. Germline V gives CDR1 SNHLY, CDR2 FYNNEI. Trimming took 5 bases from V and 2 from J; bases not matched to a gene: 4. As DNA, the CDR3 is TGTGCCAGCAGTTTTTACAGGGGGCCCTACGAGCAGTACTTC. Translation: CASSFYRGPYEQYF.

The genes are TRBV18 and TRBJ2-5; possibly TRBD2 for D (5 bases). The CDR3 is 14 residues long. Per germline, CDR1 KGHSH and CDR2 LQKENI. V dropped 6 bases and J dropped 4 bases, with 15 bases sitting between them. Here the CDR3 DNA reads TGTGCCAGCTCCACCGGTCCCGGAGGAGAGACCCAGTACTTC. Translating gives CASSTGPGGETQYF.

The chain links TRBV5-4 to TRBJ2-1, with TRBD2 matching 10 bases. Germline trimming cut 4 bases from V and 9 bases from J; bases unmatched to any gene: 10. The germline V gene has CDR1 SGHNT and CDR2 YYREEE (reference sequence). CDR3 length: 15 residues. Here the CDR3 reads CASSLGLERGGEQFF. In DNA form, the CDR3 reads TGTGCCAGCAGCCTAGGACTAGAGCGGGGGGGTGAGCAGTTCTTC.

The count of this clone is one. The J gene is TRBJ1-1, the V gene TRBV19, with TRBD1 matching 11 bases. The CDR3 consists of 12 residues. CDR1 and CDR2 (germline): LNHDA, SQIVND (reference sequence). The V gene end was trimmed by 6 bases and the J gene end by 10 bases; junction bases not matched to a gene: 4. The DNA of the CDR3 is TGTGCCAGTAGCCGGGACAGGGGGGGAGCTTTCTTT. This codes for CASSRDRGGAFF.

This rearrangement joins TRBV27 to TRBJ1-5; the D gene is possibly TRBD1 (5 bases). Trimming stripped 8 bases from V and 0 bases from J, with 14 bases between. Germline-derived CDR1 and CDR2 are MNHEY and SMNVEV (reference sequence). The CDR3 runs 15 residues. In DNA form, the CDR3 reads TGTGCCAGCGCTCTGGGGACTAATAGCAATCAGCCCCAGCATTTT. This codes for CASALGTNSNQPQHF.

The chain is built from TRBV5-6 and TRBJ1-6; 7 bases align to TRBD1. V lost 4 bases to trimming and J lost 9 bases; unmatched junction nucleotides: 10. CDR3 length equals 15 residues. In germline, CDR1 is SGHDT, CDR2 YYEEEE. In nucleotides, the CDR3 is TGTGCCAGCAGCCTACTGACAGGGAATGGTTCACCCCTCCACTTT. This translates into CASSLLTGNGSPLHF.

The chain combines TRBV7-2 with TRBJ2-7; TRBD2 agrees at 7 bases. Unmatched junction bases numbered 13, after V lost 5 bases and J lost 3 bases. Germline V gene lookup returns CDR1 SGHTA and CDR2 FQGNSA. This CDR3 has 16 residues. CDR3 residues: CASSRGEQASGYEQYF. DNA for the CDR3: TGTGCCAGCAGCCGGGGGGAGCAGGCTAGCGGCTACGAGCAGTACTTC. Using reference TRBV7-2 and TRBJ2-7 for the parts outside the CDR3, the full variable domain is GAGVSQSPSNKVTEKGKDVELRCDPISGHTALYWYRQSLGQGLEFLIYFQGNSAPDKSGLPSDRFSAERTGGSVSTLTIQRTQQEDSAVYLCASSRGEQASGYEQYFGPGTRLTVT.

This rearrangement joins TRBV27 to TRBJ2-1; a weak D match, TRBD2 (5 bases). The CDR3 spans 14 residues. The V gene's germline CDR1 is MNHEY and CDR2 SMNVEV (reference sequence). V lost 5 bases to trimming and J lost 5 bases, with 13 bases between them. The CDR3 nucleotides are TGTGCCAGCAGTCCAGCCTCCGGGAACAATGAGCAGTTCTTC. Its translation is CASSPASGNNEQFF.

The chain is built from TRBV7-2 and TRBJ2-7; 7 nucleotides match TRBD2. The CDR3 length is 14 residues. Germline trimming cut 1 base from V and 6 bases from J; bases unmatched to any gene: 6. Germline-derived CDR1 and CDR2 are SGHTA and FQGNSA. CDR3 bases: TGTGCCAGCAGCTTAGGGGGGGGATTAATCGAGCAGTACTTC. Amino acid sequence: CASSLGGGLIEQYF.

The CDR3 sequence: CAWSAQGWGEQYF. As DNA, the CDR3 is TGTGCCTGGAGTGCACAGGGATGGGGCGAGCAGTACTTC. This chain joins TRBV30 and TRBJ2-7, with D perhaps matching TRBD1 (6 bases). Germline V gives CDR1 GTSNPN, CDR2 SVGIG (reference sequence). V was shortened by 1 base and J by 6 bases, with 13 bases between the two germline ends. This CDR3 has 13 residues.

V is TRBV27 and J is TRBJ2-2; D not certain. V was trimmed by 0 bases and J by 3 bases, leaving 14 bases between them. The CDR3 consists of 17 residues. From germline, CDR1 is MNHEY and CDR2 SMNVEV (reference sequence). CDR3 in amino acids: CASSLSISNTDTGELFF. DNA for the CDR3: TGTGCCAGCAGTTTATCGATCTCAAATACAGACACCGGGGAGCTGTTTTTT.

This clone was picked up one time. The J gene is TRBJ2-7, the V gene TRBV7-6; 13 bases are shared with TRBD2. The CDR3 sequence is 15 residues long. J lost 4 bases, V lost 5 bases, and 5 bases had no gene match. CDR1 is SGHVS and CDR2 is FNYEAQ in the germline V gene. DNA of the CDR3: TGTGCCAGCAGCCCCAGGACTAGCGGGAGTTACGAGCAGTACTTC. This gives the protein CASSPRTSGSYEQYF.

J is TRBJ1-6 and V is TRBV19, with 7 bases aligning to TRBD1. The CDR3 is made up of 15 amino acids. With 5 bases clipped from V and 10 bases from J, the junction kept 11 bases outside the gene matches. Germline CDR1 reads LNHDA; CDR2 reads SQIVND (reference sequence). In DNA, the CDR3 is TGTGCCAGTAGTCCGATCGGGACAGTCCCATCACCCCTCCACTTT. Residues: CASSPIGTVPSPLHF.